Listed below are T cell receptor beta chains from one sample, sequenced in a study of T cells in Graves' hyperthyroidism and ophthalmopathy. A single record per CDR3 protein comes from TCRdb applying MiXCR to the multiplex PCR reads. This table holds about 510,000 distinct CDR3 sequences, 12% to 15% found once. Sample: blood. The origin of the receptors is a woman aged 40 to 50 with Graves' hyperthyroidism. Both conserved end residues are part of each CDR3. The order of the fields is V gene, J gene, clone size, D gene, CDR3 protein, CDR3 DNA. D genes are given only for firm matches. Rows may omit the clone size; those that give it use once, few, many or a size class.

TRBV19,TRBJ1-1,few,TRBD1,CASRDRGRSTEAFF,TGTGCCAGCCGGGACAGGGGGCGCAGCACTGAAGCTTTCTTT
TRBV18,TRBJ2-1,many,.,CASSPPNRDDNEQFF,TGTGCCAGCTCACCACCAAACAGGGACGACAATGAGCAGTTCTTC
TRBV6-1,TRBJ2-7,many,.,CASSDEARGVASAVEQYF,TGTGCCAGCAGTGACGAGGCGAGAGGGGTGGCTAGCGCGGTCGAGCAGTACTTC
TRBV27,TRBJ2-2,few,TRBD2,CASSLWAEWRESGELFF,TGTGCCAGCAGTTTATGGGCCGAGTGGCGGGAGTCCGGGGAGCTGTTTTTT
TRBV28,TRBJ2-2,many,TRBD2,CASKGRGMTSGSSAGELFF,TGTGCCAGCAAAGGCAGGGGTATGACTAGCGGGAGTTCGGCCGGGGAGCTGTTTTTT
TRBV18,TRBJ2-3,.,.,CASSPPGGGPTDTQYF,TGTGCCAGCTCACCACCCGGAGGGGGACCCACAGATACGCAGTATTTT
TRBV29-1,TRBJ2-7,many,.,CSAGRDVYEQYF,TGCAGCGCCGGACGGGACGTCTACGAGCAGTACTTC
TRBV20-1,TRBJ2-3,.,TRBD2,CSARENSGRADTQYF,TGCAGTGCTAGAGAGAATAGCGGGAGGGCCGATACGCAGTATTTT
TRBV11-2,TRBJ2-5,many,.,CASSQGRIDQETQYF,TGTGCCAGCAGCCAGGGTCGGATTGACCAAGAGACCCAGTACTTC
TRBV6-1,TRBJ2-2,many,.,CASSYRQAGGNTGELFF,TGTGCCAGCAGTTACCGCCAAGCCGGAGGGAACACCGGGGAGCTGTTTTTT
TRBV6-1,TRBJ1-5,many,.,CASLSSGQHLSNQPQHF,TGTGCCAGCCTAAGCTCCGGGCAGCACCTAAGCAATCAGCCCCAGCATTTT
TRBV30,TRBJ2-5,.,.,CACGETQCF,TGTGCCTGTGGGGAGACCCAGTGCTTC
TRBV12-3/TRBV12-4,TRBJ2-7,.,TRBD2,CASSLAGGAEQYF,TGTGCCAGCAGCCTAGCGGGAGGGGCTGAGCAGTACTTC
TRBV6-1,TRBJ1-1,many,.,CASSDLFGGMNTEAFF,TGTGCCAGCAGTGATCTGTTTGGGGGAATGAACACTGAAGCTTTCTTT
TRBV2,TRBJ1-2,many,.,CASSARTGSNDYGYTF,TGTGCCAGCAGCGCGAGAACAGGGTCTAATGACTATGGCTACACCTTC
TRBV4-2,TRBJ2-3,.,.,CASSQEVWRADSSTDTQYF,TGTGCCAGCAGCCAAGAAGTATGGCGGGCGGATTCTAGCACAGATACGCAGTATTTT
TRBV7-3,TRBJ2-2,many,.,CASSPFENTGELFF,TGTGCCAGCAGCCCCTTCGAAAACACCGGGGAGCTGTTTTTT
TRBV6-1,TRBJ2-7,few,TRBD2,CASSEFSRLAGDSRSYEQYF,TGTGCCAGCAGTGAATTCTCCCGGCTAGCGGGAGACTCCCGATCCTACGAGCAGTACTTC
TRBV28,TRBJ2-2,few,TRBD2,CASARTGATSGITGELFF,TGTGCCAGCGCCCGGACAGGGGCGACTAGCGGGATAACCGGGGAGCTGTTTTTT
TRBV3-1,TRBJ2-3,.,.,CASSQVDTDTQYF,TGTGCCAGCAGCCAGGTTGACACAGATACGCAGTATTTT
TRBV12-5,TRBJ1-2,many,.,CASGLDYSYGYTF,TGTGCTAGTGGTTTGGATTACTCCTATGGCTACACCTTC
TRBV4-2,TRBJ1-4,few,.,CASSQEAGGAGTVVKLFF,TGTGCCAGCAGCCAAGAAGCGGGGGGCGCGGGTACTGTAGTAAAACTGTTTTTT